The sequence of this T cell receptor beta chain was determined in a study of blood T cell repertoires in COVID-19. At the level of the study: COVID-19 samples from acute and convalescent phases originated in the United States, Italy and Spain. PBMCs, B-cell-depleted T cells, or T cells provided the cDNA or gDNA that made up the material.

V was trimmed by 4 bases and J by 6 bases, leaving 10 bases between them. The length of the CDR3 is 13 residues. Germline CDR1 MNHEY, CDR2 SVGEGT. Under the authors' procedure: Reference gene primer amplification gave estimated nucleated cell counts. Generated by immunoSEQ multiplex PCR, the TCRdb table keeps only in-frame clones and is missing some. V and J calls and clone size are as listed in that table; D and trimming were resolved from the DNA. The sample carries under 100,000 clones, 81% recorded once. V and J are TRBV6-2 or TRBV6-3 and TRBJ2-1; weak D call: TRBD1 (5 bases). The sequenced material came from peripheral blood. This TCR was sampled from an elderly man with active or convalescent COVID-19. The CDR3 reads CASSSQGLNEQFF. The CDR3 coding sequence is TGTGCCAGCAGTTCCCAGGGTCTCAATGAGCAGTTCTTC.